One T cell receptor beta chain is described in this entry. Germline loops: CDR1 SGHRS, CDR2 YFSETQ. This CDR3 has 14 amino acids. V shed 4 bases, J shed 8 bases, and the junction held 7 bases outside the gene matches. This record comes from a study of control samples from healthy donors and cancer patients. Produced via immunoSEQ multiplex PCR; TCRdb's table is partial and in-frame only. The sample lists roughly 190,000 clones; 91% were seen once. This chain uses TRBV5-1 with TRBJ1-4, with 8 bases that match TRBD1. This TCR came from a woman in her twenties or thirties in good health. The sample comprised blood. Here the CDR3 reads CASSRGQGREKLFF. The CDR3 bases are TGCGCCAGCAGCCGTGGACAGGGACGGGAAAAACTGTTTTTT.